The source of this T cell receptor (beta chain) is a study of blood T cells in healthy people across ages. Findings and caveats of the study: Whereas aged donors had fewer naive CD4+ cells, long-lived donors had more of them and higher diversity. Strongly correlated with naive T cell percentage was TCR beta diversity.

A sample-barcoded 5' primer and a J-beta primer mix were used in a second PCR of about 6 to 11 cycles. TCRdb recomputed calls from the 5' RACE reads with MiXCR, one row per CDR3 protein. This table has 650,000 to 800,000 distinct CDR3 sequences, more than 40% appearing once. The table lists this clonotype with many counts. Its antigen remains unidentified. The sequence was obtained from a man between 60 and 70 years old in good health. Input material: blood.

The CDR3: CSVFARGGSYNEQFF. In nucleotides, the CDR3 is TGCAGCGTTTTCGCCCGGGGGGGCAGCTACAATGAGCAGTTCTTC. This chain links TRBV29-1 with TRBJ2-1; 8 bases agree with TRBD2. CDR1 is SQVTM, CDR2 ANQGSEA, per germline. Trimming took 5 bases from V and 3 from J; bases not matched to a gene: 9. CDR3 length: 15 amino acids.